These 30 T cell receptor beta chains share one sample of origin, sequenced in a study of PD-1 blockade in classical Hodgkin lymphoma. The data were produced by immunoSEQ multiplex PCR, yet TCRdb's version contains in-frame clones alone and is incomplete. The profile shows roughly 12,000 clones, roughly 84% of them singletons. Time point noted: cycle 4 day 1 (C4D1), after five to seven weeks of nivolumab. Each patient's relapse followed autologous stem cell transplantation, and brentuximab vedotin exposure varied. CD8+ T cells were isolated from thawed PBMCs by magnetic negative selection. The sequences come from CD8+ T cells from blood, collected before the fourth cycle of nivolumab. Receptors originate from a human donor with classical Hodgkin lymphoma. The donor label of this sample is uncertain.

This clone was counted a few times. For the CDR3, the DNA is TGTGCCAGCAGCCCCAGGACTAGCGGGAACACCGGGGAGCTGTTTTTT. It specifies CASSPRTSGNTGELFF. This chain joins TRBV7-9 and TRBJ2-2, with 10 bases identical to TRBD2. This CDR3 comprises 16 residues. Germline V gene sequence: CDR1 SEHNR, CDR2 FQNEAQ (reference sequence). Trimming took 5 bases from V and 1 from J; bases not matched to a gene: 4.

The V call is TRBV7-4, the J call TRBJ1-1; D may be TRBD1 (6 bases). Germline CDR1 and CDR2: SGHVT and SQSDAQ. Trimming pared 5 bases from V and 1 base from J, leaving 11 bases between. The CDR3 length is 14 residues. The CDR3 loop is CASSVGTTNTEAFF. The CDR3 region has the DNA TGTGCCAGCAGCGTCGGGACAACGAACACTGAAGCTTTCTTT.

CDR3 residues: CASSDATSGVNEQFF. The CDR3 DNA follows: TGTGCCAGCAGTGACGCGACTAGCGGGGTCAATGAGCAGTTCTTC. J is TRBJ2-1 and V is TRBV6-4, with TRBD2 matching 11 bases. The junction had 3 bases not matched to a gene; V was cut back by 2 bases and J by 6 bases. The CDR3 totals 15 residues. The V gene's germline CDR1 is MRHNA and CDR2 SNTAGT.

V usage is TRBV30 and J usage is TRBJ2-2; D call uncertain. The CDR3 consists of 13 residues. Trimming took 3 bases from V and 5 from J, leaving 10 bases between them. The germline gives CDR1 GTSNPN, CDR2 SVGIG (reference sequence). CDR3 nucleotides: TGTGCCTGGAGGGGTCTGGGAACCGGGGAGCTGTTTTTT. Translation: CAWRGLGTGELFF.

The CDR3 bases are TGTGCCAGCAGCGAAGGTGGATACGAGCAGTACTTC. The encoded protein is CASSEGGYEQYF. This rearrangement joins TRBV6-5 to TRBJ2-7; D is unresolved. Germline assignment: CDR1 MNHEY and CDR2 SVGAGI. The CDR3 is made up of 12 amino acids. The V end was cut by 6 bases, the J end by 4 bases, with 10 bases between.

This clone was counted a single time. The chain joins TRBV7-9 to TRBJ2-5, with 9 bases matching TRBD2. The CDR3 runs 13 residues. Germline loops: CDR1 SEHNR, CDR2 FQNEAQ (reference sequence). With 4 bases clipped from V and 5 bases from J, the junction kept 2 bases outside the gene matches. The CDR3 DNA reads TGTGCCAGCAGCTGGCGGGGGGGGGAGACCCAGTACTTC. As protein: CASSWRGGETQYF. Drawing the rest from reference TRBV7-9 and TRBJ2-5, the complete variable domain is DTGVSQNPRHKITKRGQNVTFRCDPISEHNRLYWYRQTLGQGPEFLTYFQNEAQLEKSRLLSDRFSAERPKGSFSTLEIQRTEQGDSAMYLCASSWRGGETQYFGPGTRLLVL.

The chain has TRBV13 and TRBJ1-3, with a tentative D call TRBD1 (5 bases). This CDR3 is 14 amino acids long. The germline V and J ends were trimmed by 2 bases and 0 bases, with 5 bases remaining between them. Germline CDR1 and CDR2: PRHDT and FYEKMQ (reference sequence). This CDR3 is CASSLQGSGNTIYF. CDR3 coding DNA: TGTGCCAGCAGCTTACAGGGCTCTGGAAACACCATATATTTT.

The chain joins TRBV10-2 to TRBJ2-7, with 11 bases aligning to TRBD2. Per germline, CDR1 WSHSY and CDR2 SAAADI. The V and J ends lost 3 bases and 1 base, in that order; junction bases with no gene match: 11. The CDR3 runs to 18 residues. In DNA form, the CDR3 reads TGCGCCAGCAGTGAAAGTGGGCTAGCGGGAGGCTCATCCTACGAGCAGTACTTC. This gives the protein CASSESGLAGGSSYEQYF.

The CDR3 DNA reads as TGTGCCAGCAGAGCCTTAACCGGGACAGACGGACTAGCGGGATACAATGAGCAGTTCTTC. Its protein product is CASRALTGTDGLAGYNEQFF. The chain combines TRBV13 with TRBJ2-1; 12 bases map to TRBD2. From germline, CDR1 is PRHDT and CDR2 FYEKMQ (reference sequence). The CDR3 loop spans 20 amino acids. V shed 6 bases and J 4 bases; nucleotides not matched to a gene: 19.

This clone was picked up a small number of times. The V gene is TRBV30, the J gene TRBJ1-1; unclear D gene. Trimming cost V 2 bases and J 0 bases, with 4 bases left between them. The CDR3 is 12 amino acids. Germline V CDR1 and CDR2: GTSNPN, SVGIG (reference sequence). The CDR3 region is CAWSRLNTEAFF. In DNA, the CDR3 is TGTGCCTGGAGTAGATTGAACACTGAAGCTTTCTTT.

Only a few counts were recorded for this clone. This rearrangement joins TRBV7-8 to TRBJ2-7, with 11 nucleotides matching TRBD1. This CDR3 is built from 17 residues. With V trimmed by 1 base and J by 0 bases, 5 bases remained unmatched. Germline V gives CDR1 SGHVS, CDR2 FQNEAQ. DNA of the CDR3: TGTGCCAGCAGCTTAGGGACAGGGGGCCGTATCTCCTACGAGCAGTACTTC. As protein: CASSLGTGGRISYEQYF.

The rearrangement joins TRBV5-6 to TRBJ2-7, with D unclear. The V gene's germline CDR1 is SGHDT and CDR2 YYEEEE. V shed 0 bases and J shed 0 bases, with 10 bases lying between them. The CDR3 totals 15 residues. The CDR3 reads CASSLEADYSYEQYF. For the CDR3, the DNA is TGTGCCAGCAGCTTGGAGGCAGATTACTCCTACGAGCAGTACTTC.

The V and J genes are TRBV28 and TRBJ2-7, with 10 bases fitting TRBD2. The CDR3 runs to 16 residues. V gave up 0 bases and J gave up 0 bases; unmatched junction bases: 2. In germline, CDR1 is MDHEN, CDR2 SYDVKM. DNA of the CDR3: TGTGCCAGCAGTTTATGGTCTAGCGGGAGCTCCTACGAGCAGTACTTC. It yields the protein CASSLWSSGSSYEQYF.

This chain uses TRBV6-5 with TRBJ1-1; D remains ambiguous. CDR3 size: 13 residues. Germline values: CDR1 MNHEY, CDR2 SVGAGI. V was clipped by 6 bases and J by 8 bases, with 16 bases between them. This CDR3 reads CASRSTSAAEAFF. The CDR3 DNA sequence: TGTGCCAGCAGATCAACAAGCGCGGCCGAAGCTTTCTTT.

The V gene is TRBV7-8, the J gene TRBJ1-6; D remains ambiguous. Between the trimmed V and J ends, which lost 5 bases and 0 bases, there was a span of 8 bases. The V gene's germline CDR1 is SGHVS and CDR2 FQNEAQ. The CDR3 covers 15 residues. DNA for the CDR3: TGTGCCAGCAGCCCGGTCAGCTCCTATAATTCACCCCTCCACTTT. Translating it yields CASSPVSSYNSPLHF.

V usage is TRBV4-1 and J usage is TRBJ2-1; 9 bases are a match to TRBD1. CDR1 is MGHRA, CDR2 YSYEKL, per germline. This CDR3 comprises 17 residues. Trimming at V came to 0 bases and at J to 5 bases, leaving 8 bases not matched to a gene. CDR3 bases: TGCGCCAGCAGCCAAGAACACCGGGACAGGGTAAACAATGAGCAGTTCTTC. This encodes CASSQEHRDRVNNEQFF.

The chain has TRBV30 and TRBJ1-3; D call uncertain. The V and J ends lost 3 bases and 3 bases respectively, with 6 bases between them. There are 12 residues in the CDR3. The germline V gene encodes CDR1 GTSNPN and CDR2 SVGIG (reference sequence). The CDR3, as DNA: TGTGCCTGGAGGGACCTTGGAAACACCATATATTTT. Translation: CAWRDLGNTIYF.

In nucleotides, the CDR3 is TGTGCCAGCACAGGGGGGTCCTACAATGAGCAGTTCTTC. Translating it yields CASTGGSYNEQFF. The chain is built from TRBV25-1 and TRBJ2-1; D perhaps matches TRBD1 (7 bases). Germline V gives CDR1 MGHDK, CDR2 SYGVNS. CDR3 length: 13 residues. Trimming took off 7 bases at V and 1 base at J, with 8 bases between the two ends. Together with reference TRBV25-1 and TRBJ2-1, the CDR3 gives the full variable domain: EADIYQTPRYLVIGTGKKITLECSQTMGHDKMYWYQQDPGMELHLIHYSYGVNSTEKGDLSSESTVSRIRTEHFPLTLESARPSHTSQYLCASTGGSYNEQFFGPGTRLTVL.

In its sample, this clone was seen once. The chain joins TRBV20-1 to TRBJ2-2; D is unresolved. Trimming shortened V by 5 bases and J by 6 bases, and 7 bases separated the two germline ends. The CDR3 spans 11 residues. Germline loops: CDR1 DFQATT, CDR2 SNEGSKA (reference sequence). The CDR3 region has the DNA TGCAGTGCTCCCGAGGCCGGGGAGCTGTTTTTT. Protein product: CSAPEAGELFF.

This clone has just a few counts. V and J are TRBV19 and TRBJ2-1, with D possibly being TRBD2 (6 bases). V dropped 5 bases and J dropped 3 bases, with 17 bases sitting between them. From germline, CDR1 is LNHDA and CDR2 SQIVND (reference sequence). This CDR3 is 16 amino acids long. CDR3 loop: CASSFSEGWFYNEQFF. The CDR3 DNA reads as TGTGCCAGTAGTTTTTCGGAGGGGTGGTTCTACAATGAGCAGTTCTTC.

The genes are TRBV7-8 and TRBJ1-1; weak D call: TRBD1 (5 bases). The germline V and J ends were trimmed by 2 bases and 0 bases, with 10 bases remaining between them. CDR3 length equals 15 residues. Germline V gives CDR1 SGHVS, CDR2 FQNEAQ. For the CDR3, the DNA is TGTGCCAGCAGCTTAACAGGTTCGATGAACACTGAAGCTTTCTTT. Its translation: CASSLTGSMNTEAFF.

The chain joins TRBV9 to TRBJ2-1; 10 nucleotides align to TRBD2. J was trimmed by 1 base and V by 3 bases; bases with no gene match: 7. The CDR3 has 17 amino acids. Germline V CDR1 and CDR2: SGDLS, YYNGEE. This chain's CDR3 is CASSADASGSSYNEQFF. The CDR3 DNA reads TGTGCCAGCAGCGCAGATGCTAGCGGGAGTTCCTACAATGAGCAGTTCTTC.

The chain carries TRBV28 and TRBJ2-1; a possible D gene is TRBD2 (6 bases). This CDR3 spans 14 amino acids. Germline values: CDR1 MDHEN, CDR2 SYDVKM. Trimming stripped 3 bases from V and 9 bases from J, with 15 bases between. The CDR3 loop reads CASSFRLEGGEQFF. The CDR3 bases are TGTGCCAGCAGTTTTCGGTTGGAGGGCGGTGAGCAGTTCTTC.

V gene TRBV11-2 combines with J gene TRBJ2-1; D might be TRBD2 (5 bases). The CDR3 has 13 amino acids. Germline-derived CDR1 and CDR2 are SGHAT and FQNNGV. Trimming removed 4 bases from V and 9 bases from J, with 13 bases in between. CDR3 nucleotide sequence: TGTGCCAGCAGCTCGGACTTCTTGGGTGAGCAGTTCTTC. Its translation: CASSSDFLGEQFF.

The rearrangement joins TRBV4-1 to TRBJ2-7, with 9 bases aligning to TRBD1. Germline CDR1 MGHRA, CDR2 YSYEKL. Trimming at V came to 5 bases and at J to 6 bases, leaving 8 bases not matched to a gene. The CDR3 totals 14 residues. CDR3 nucleotides: TGCGCCAGCAGCTACGGGACAGGGAAGGGCGAGCAGTACTTC. Translating it yields CASSYGTGKGEQYF.

CDR3 protein: CASSLTGQVTDTQYF. The CDR3, as DNA: TGTGCCAGCAGCTTGACCGGACAGGTGACGGATACGCAGTATTTT. This sequence joins TRBV5-8 and TRBJ2-3, with 7 nucleotides matching TRBD1. Germline V gives CDR1 SGHTS, CDR2 YDEGEE. With 1 base clipped from V and 6 bases from J, the junction kept 8 bases outside the gene matches. This CDR3 is built from 15 residues.

V and J are TRBV4-3 and TRBJ2-1; 9 positions agree with TRBD2. Germline-derived CDR1 and CDR2 are LGHNA and YSLEER. The CDR3 totals 18 residues. The V gene end was trimmed by 0 bases and the J gene end by 3 bases; junction bases not matched to a gene: 9. CDR3 region: CASSQDLEREDHYNEQFF. CDR3 sequence (DNA): TGCGCCAGCAGCCAAGATCTCGAGCGGGAGGACCACTACAATGAGCAGTTCTTC.

The chain's CDR3 is CASSKDRSWQGIREAFF. CDR3 nucleotide sequence: TGTGCCAGCAGCAAAGATAGGTCGTGGCAGGGGATTCGTGAAGCTTTCTTT. V is TRBV28 and J is TRBJ1-1; D perhaps matches TRBD1 (6 bases). V was trimmed by 6 bases and J by 7 bases, leaving 27 bases between them. There are 17 residues in the CDR3. CDR1 is MDHEN and CDR2 is SYDVKM in the germline V gene. Full variable domain (missing parts from reference TRBV28 and TRBJ1-1): DVKVTQSSRYLVKRTGEKVFLECVQDMDHENMFWYRQDPGLGLRLIYFSYDVKMKEKGDIPEGYSVSREKKERFSLILESASTNQTSMYLCASSKDRSWQGIREAFFGQGTRLTVV.

The chain combines TRBV10-3 with TRBJ2-7, with 8 nucleotides matching TRBD1. Germline CDR1 ENHRY, CDR2 SYGVKD. The CDR3 spans 16 residues. The V and J ends lost 5 bases and 3 bases, in that order; junction bases with no gene match: 12. The CDR3 loop is CAISLPPGTGYYEQYF. The CDR3 region has the DNA TGTGCCATCAGTTTACCCCCCGGGACAGGCTACTACGAGCAGTACTTC.

The chain links TRBV5-1 to TRBJ1-4; possibly TRBD1 for D (5 bases). CDR1 is SGHRS and CDR2 is YFSETQ in the germline V gene. The length of the CDR3 is 13 residues. Deletions cut 0 bases from V and 6 bases from J, with 6 bases between. The CDR3 DNA reads as TGCGCCAGCAGCTTGGAAGGGGATGAAAAACTGTTTTTT. Translated: CASSLEGDEKLFF.